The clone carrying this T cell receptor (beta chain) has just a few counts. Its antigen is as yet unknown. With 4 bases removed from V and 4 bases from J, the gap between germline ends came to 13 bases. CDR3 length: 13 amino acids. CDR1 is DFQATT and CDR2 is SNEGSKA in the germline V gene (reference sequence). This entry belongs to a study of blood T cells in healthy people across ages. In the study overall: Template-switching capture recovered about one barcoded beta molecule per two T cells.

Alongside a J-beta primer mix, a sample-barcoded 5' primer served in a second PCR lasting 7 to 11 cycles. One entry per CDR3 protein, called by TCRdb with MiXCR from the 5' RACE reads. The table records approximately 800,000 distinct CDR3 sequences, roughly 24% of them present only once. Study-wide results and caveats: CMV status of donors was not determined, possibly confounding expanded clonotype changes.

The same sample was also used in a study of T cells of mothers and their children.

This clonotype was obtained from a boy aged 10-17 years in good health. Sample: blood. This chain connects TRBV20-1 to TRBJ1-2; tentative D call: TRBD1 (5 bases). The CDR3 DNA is TGCAGTGCTATTCATAGGGGTAGCTATGGCTACACCTTC. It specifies CSAIHRGSYGYTF.